This record concerns one T cell receptor (beta chain) sequence. This clone has just a few counts. Which antigen it targets is not known. Base qualities are missing; no much larger clone stands one base away. The data belong to a study of technical replicates of blood from a handful of donors (dated by TCRdb to 2016 to 2017). V was cut back by 4 bases and J by 8 bases, leaving a gap of 9 bases between them. Counted from cysteine to phenylalanine, this CDR3 has 12 amino acids. Only CDR3 DNA remains: 36 bases, in frame from the first base. The germline V gene (reference sequence) gives CDR1 as SEHNR and CDR2 as FQNEAQ. Receptor amplification or capture employed the immunoSEQ multiplex PCR assay. The table was pulled from immuneACCESS by TCRdb, which kept in-frame rearrangements only. Such tables lose some clones; where checked, under half of the loss comes from unresolved V genes, and the rest has no known cause. The table for this sample lists about 48,000 clones; 80% to 95% of them were counted only once. About 3.8% of the sample is taken by the ten largest.

Sequencing used PBMCs. The chain couples TRBV7-9 to TRBJ1-3; a confident D gene designation cannot be given. The TCR was taken from a human donor in good health. Some clones in this sample may be carry-over from other donors' samples. The DNA sequence reads TGTGCCAGCAGCTCTAACCGGGACACCATATATTTT. Translated, this gives CASSSNRDTIYF.